The rows below give T cell receptor beta chains drawn from one sample of a study of T cell repertoires in cytomegalovirus infection. The antigens for these receptors are not known. MiXCR, run by TCRdb on the reads, gives a single entry per CDR3 protein. Altogether around 430,000 distinct CDR3 sequences are present, about 39% being singletons, with the ten largest covering 40% to 50%. Sequenced here: cultured PBMCs, sampled from culture after CMV antigen stimulation. Receptors were obtained from a human donor in good health (CMV status not recorded). Some clones in this sample may be carry-over from other donors' samples. The CDR3 runs from the conserved cysteine through the conserved F or W.

V gene,J gene,CDR3 protein
TRBV27,TRBJ2-7,CASSLRGGNSYEQYF
TRBV7-2,TRBJ2-4,CASSLELDGGLVGNIQYF
TRBV25-1,TRBJ2-7,CASSDLLDREFGEQYF
TRBV6-6,TRBJ2-3,CASSPSSGGRLPDTQYF
TRBV20-1,TRBJ2-3,CSAGTGAELSTDTQYF
TRBV2,TRBJ1-4,CASSEQGREKLFF
TRBV2,TRBJ1-5,CASTPGTGGEPQHF
TRBV19,TRBJ1-2,CASSISGQGGYGYTF
TRBV12-3/TRBV12-4,TRBJ2-7,CASSFPRVGGGLVNEQYF
TRBV12-3/TRBV12-4,TRBJ2-1,CASSFLGTPYNEQFF
TRBV5-4,TRBJ2-5,CASTTRTSVGETQYF
TRBV27,TRBJ2-7,CASSFSASYYEQYF
TRBV12-3/TRBV12-4,TRBJ1-3,CASRLDGNTIYF
TRBV7-6,TRBJ2-7,CASSFRGSSEQYF
TRBV6-8,TRBJ2-1,CASSWTSGRESYNEQFF
TRBV7-2,TRBJ2-5,CASSSLGRETQYF
TRBV7-2,TRBJ2-7,CASSITGTSGYEQYF
TRBV6-8,TRBJ1-4,CASSYSAQGAGEKLFF
TRBV7-2,TRBJ2-2,CASSSASLAGGPISTGELFF
TRBV27,TRBJ2-1,CASSSALQSYNEQFF
TRBV12-3/TRBV12-4,TRBJ2-1,CASSTGLGKNEQFF
TRBV7-8,TRBJ1-1,CASRLDGNTEAFF
TRBV20-1,TRBJ1-5,CSARVVNQPQHF
TRBV13,TRBJ1-2,CASSLGGDSDGYTF
TRBV4-1,TRBJ1-3,CASSQAAAYPSGNTIYF
TRBV7-8,TRBJ2-5,CASSLSLVGGSYQETQYF
TRBV13,TRBJ2-6,CASSSGQGMSGANVLTF
TRBV5-4,TRBJ1-4,CASSPETGPGEKLFF
TRBV7-2,TRBJ1-6,CASSQRSGIKSPLHF
TRBV6-5,TRBJ2-2,CASSPGRYTGELFF
TRBV7-2,TRBJ1-1,CASSFDRGNPEAFF
TRBV4-3,TRBJ1-3,CASSQVIQGDTIYF
TRBV7-8,TRBJ2-1,CASSFGRIIRGEQFF
TRBV6-2/TRBV6-3,TRBJ2-1,CASSYRGQPYNEQFF
TRBV11-3,TRBJ2-3,CASSPKTGAGDTQYF
TRBV5-4,TRBJ1-2,CASSPSGRSGIYGYTF
TRBV7-2,TRBJ1-4,CASSLGNRVLGEKLFF
TRBV4-1,TRBJ2-5,CASSRSDRDEETQYF
TRBV19,TRBJ2-1,CASNPPHGPEQFF
TRBV6-2/TRBV6-3,TRBJ2-1,CASSKARGLAGAEQFF
TRBV6-1,TRBJ2-4,CASSEAFSGTAKNIQYF
TRBV27,TRBJ2-1,CASSLYVASFNEQFF
TRBV20-1,TRBJ2-1,CSARVSPARREQFF
TRBV5-1,TRBJ1-3,CASRGDRAGNTIYF
TRBV7-9,TRBJ2-5,CASSDQHVAQYF
TRBV4-2,TRBJ2-1,CASSQPDGDEQFF
TRBV7-2,TRBJ2-7,CASSLGPGTAYEQYF
TRBV2,TRBJ2-2,CASSYGGPTTGELFF
TRBV19,TRBJ1-2,CASSTSTTGPYGYTF
TRBV7-2,TRBJ1-5,CASSLEAGGQPQHF
TRBV7-2,TRBJ2-2,CASSLGLRAGGRGTGELFF
TRBV7-8,TRBJ2-7,CASSSPYLRRNSYEQYF
TRBV7-6,TRBJ1-5,CASSLWDGGRRGQPQHF
TRBV15,TRBJ2-4,CATSRERQLYIQYF
TRBV7-2,TRBJ2-3,CASSLGTHSTDTQYF
TRBV7-2,TRBJ2-2,CASRMDGNTGELFF
TRBV7-2,TRBJ1-1,CASRRKAGAQAEAFF
TRBV7-2,TRBJ2-7,CASSLFRNEQYF
TRBV12-3/TRBV12-4,TRBJ2-1,CASSLLRRGVNPNNNEQFF
TRBV20-1,TRBJ2-5,CSARLGGGRETQYF